These 20 T cell receptor beta chains originate from one sample sequenced in a study of cytomegalovirus exposure and HLA in healthy donors. The primer mix had 60 Vbeta and 13 Jbeta primers. The data were produced by immunoSEQ multiplex PCR, yet TCRdb's version contains in-frame clones alone and is incomplete. The table has under 110,000 clones, 85% seen once. The sequenced sample was PBMCs. The receptors were sampled from a man aged 25 to 45 in good health and CMV-seronegative.

The chain employs TRBV7-2 and TRBJ1-1, with D possibly matching TRBD1 (5 bases). CDR1 is SGHTA, CDR2 FQGNSA, per germline. V lost 1 base, J lost 8 bases, and 11 bases lay in between. The CDR3 extends over 13 amino acids. CDR3 bases: TGTGCCAGCAGCTTAGAAGGGGTTAAGGAAGCTTTCTTT. Amino acid sequence: CASSLEGVKEAFF. The whole variable domain, filled in from reference TRBV7-2 and TRBJ1-1, reads GAGVSQSPSNKVTEKGKDVELRCDPISGHTALYWYRQSLGQGLEFLIYFQGNSAPDKSGLPSDRFSAERTGGSVSTLTIQRTQQEDSAVYLCASSLEGVKEAFFGQGTRLTVV.

The table lists this clone with a count of one. The chain carries TRBV27 and TRBJ1-3, with TRBD1 matching over 7 bases. The germline gives CDR1 MNHEY, CDR2 SMNVEV (reference sequence). After removal of 2 bases from V and 7 bases from J, the junction contained 8 bases not matched to a gene. This CDR3 has 15 amino acids. The CDR3, as DNA: TGTGCCAGCAGTTTAGAGGGGGCTAGTCTTAACACCATATATTTT. Protein sequence: CASSLEGASLNTIYF.

V usage is TRBV28 and J usage is TRBJ1-6, with a possible D match to TRBD1 (5 bases). Trimming shortened V by 2 bases and J by 0 bases, and 14 bases separated the two germline ends. Germline-derived CDR1 and CDR2 are MDHEN and SYDVKM. This CDR3 is 18 amino acids long. Written as DNA, the CDR3 is TGTGCCAGCAGTTTAGGGGCAGGCCTAAGCTCCTATAATTCACCCCTCCACTTT. This translates into CASSLGAGLSSYNSPLHF.

The gene calls are TRBV19 and TRBJ1-1; D might be TRBD1 (6 bases). The CDR3 sequence is 15 residues long. CDR1 and CDR2 (germline): LNHDA, SQIVND (reference sequence). Trimming removed 9 bases from V and 3 bases from J, with 20 bases in between. CDR3 region: CASESTGLYHTEAFF. Written as DNA, the CDR3 is TGTGCCAGCGAGTCTACAGGGTTGTACCACACTGAAGCTTTCTTT.

The chain uses TRBV19 and TRBJ1-5; 8 bases line up with TRBD1. The V gene's germline CDR1 is LNHDA and CDR2 SQIVND (reference sequence). This CDR3 comprises 17 residues. Losses at the gene ends were 6 bases for V and 0 bases for J; bases not matched to a gene: 10. CDR3 region: CASRTTGAPYSNQPQHF. Written as DNA, the CDR3 is TGTGCCAGTAGAACGACAGGGGCGCCCTATAGCAATCAGCCCCAGCATTTT.

This clone was observed a single time. As DNA, the CDR3 is TGTGCCAGCAGCTTGTCGTACAATCGACAGTTCGCCTACAATGAGCAGTTCTTC. Its protein is CASSLSYNRQFAYNEQFF. The chain links TRBV5-4 to TRBJ2-1; weak D call: TRBD1 (5 bases). Germline values: CDR1 SGHNT, CDR2 YYREEE (reference sequence). The CDR3 covers 18 residues. V gave up 1 base and J gave up 2 bases, with 19 bases separating them.

This chain links TRBV20-1 with TRBJ1-2; D is ambiguous. CDR1 is DFQATT, CDR2 SNEGSKA, per germline (reference sequence). This CDR3 region has 11 residues. Deletions cut 4 bases from V and 4 bases from J, with 7 bases between. The CDR3 DNA is TGCAGTGCTAAAAACAGCTATGGCTACACCTTC. Translated, it gives CSAKNSYGYTF.

The CDR3 is CASSPDRGPEAFF. As DNA, the CDR3 is TGTGCCAGCAGCCCTGACAGGGGGCCTGAAGCTTTCTTT. This rearrangement joins TRBV4-2 to TRBJ1-1, with TRBD1 matching 10 bases. The germline CDR1 and CDR2 sequences are LGHNA and YNFKEQ. The CDR3 covers 13 residues. Trimming cost V 4 bases and J 6 bases; bases outside gene matches: 2.

This clone was picked up one time. This chain joins TRBV6-1 and TRBJ2-1; D is perhaps TRBD1 (6 bases). The CDR3 consists of 15 residues. The germline CDR1 and CDR2 sequences are MNHNS and SASEGT. V was shortened by 6 bases and J by 9 bases, with 21 bases between the two germline ends. Here the CDR3 DNA reads TGTGCCAGCAGAACAGGGTTAAGAGATTGGGGTGAGCAGTTCTTC. This sequence encodes CASRTGLRDWGEQFF.

The chain uses TRBV7-8 and TRBJ2-2; weak D call: TRBD1 (5 bases). Trimming took 6 bases from V and 3 from J, leaving 11 bases between them. The germline V gene encodes CDR1 SGHVS and CDR2 FQNEAQ. The CDR3 spans 14 residues. The CDR3 region has the DNA TGTGCCAGCAGTCAGGGCCATGACACCGGGGAGCTGTTTTTT. It encodes CASSQGHDTGELFF. Full variable domain (remainder filled in from reference TRBV7-8 and TRBJ2-2): GAGVSQSPRYKVAKRGQDVALRCDPISGHVSLFWYQQALGQGPEFLTYFQNEAQLDKSGLPSDRFFAERPEGSVSTLKIQRTQQEDSAVYLCASSQGHDTGELFFGEGSRLTVL.

The J gene is TRBJ1-4, the V gene TRBV7-3; D unclear. The germline V and J ends were trimmed by 10 bases and 5 bases, with 11 bases remaining between them. CDR3 size: 12 residues. The germline V gene has CDR1 SGHTA and CDR2 FQGTGA. CDR3 region: CAMRGFNEKLFF. CDR3 DNA: TGTGCCATGCGTGGTTTCAATGAAAAACTGTTTTTT.

The gene calls are TRBV27 and TRBJ2-1; tentatively, D is TRBD2 (7 bases). The CDR3 is 15 amino acids. Germline V CDR1 and CDR2: MNHEY, SMNVEV (reference sequence). Trimming took 7 bases from V and 4 from J, leaving 17 bases between them. Here the CDR3 reads CASTSRGAVYNEQFF. The CDR3 region has the DNA TGTGCCAGCACTTCCCGGGGGGCTGTATACAATGAGCAGTTCTTC.

The chain is built from TRBV25-1 and TRBJ2-5; D not resolved. This CDR3 is built from 11 residues. Germline V gives CDR1 MGHDK, CDR2 SYGVNS. Between the trimmed V and J ends, which lost 4 bases and 5 bases, there was a span of 5 bases. In DNA, the CDR3 is TGTGCCAGCAGTGTCGGGGAGACCCAGTACTTC. This codes for CASSVGETQYF.

The chain employs TRBV9 and TRBJ2-7; 8 nucleotides align to TRBD2. Germline trimming cut 0 bases from V and 7 bases from J; bases unmatched to any gene: 6. Germline V gene sequence: CDR1 SGDLS, CDR2 YYNGEE. CDR3 length: 14 residues. CDR3 nucleotides: TGTGCCAGCAGCGTAGGTAGCGGGGCGGTAGAGCAGTACTTC. Translating gives CASSVGSGAVEQYF.

This clone has just a few counts. The chain employs TRBV4-1 and TRBJ1-5; 7 nucleotides line up with TRBD1. V lost 0 bases, J lost 5 bases, and 4 bases stayed unmatched. The germline CDR1 and CDR2 sequences are MGHRA and YSYEKL. The CDR3 is 15 amino acids. The CDR3 region is CASSQEGQLHQPQHF. CDR3 nucleotides: TGCGCCAGCAGCCAAGAGGGACAGCTCCATCAGCCCCAGCATTTT.

The CDR3 DNA follows: TGTGCCAGCAGCTTGGGTGAGAGGAACTATGGCTACACCTTC. This translates into CASSLGERNYGYTF. V and J are TRBV7-9 and TRBJ1-2; D remains unclear. The germline V gene has CDR1 SEHNR and CDR2 FQNEAQ (reference sequence). Trimming took 3 bases from V and 2 from J, leaving 10 bases between them. CDR3 size: 14 residues.

This clone has just a few counts. The rearrangement uses TRBV2 and TRBJ1-4, with 8 bases that match TRBD1. CDR3 size: 13 residues. Germline V CDR1 and CDR2: SNHLY, FYNNEI. Trimming removed 6 bases from V and 7 bases from J; junction bases left unmatched: 4. The CDR3 DNA reads as TGTGCCAGCAGAGGACAGGGCTTTGAAAAACTGTTTTTT. Its protein product is CASRGQGFEKLFF.

CDR3 protein: CASSDWGATEAFF. The CDR3 bases are TGTGCCAGCAGCGACTGGGGCGCCACTGAAGCTTTCTTT. V gene TRBV5-4 combines with J gene TRBJ1-1; D possibly corresponds to TRBD1 (5 bases). In germline, CDR1 is SGHNT, CDR2 YYREEE (reference sequence). The germline V and J ends were trimmed by 4 bases and 4 bases, with 11 bases remaining between them. The CDR3 has 13 residues.

This clone was recorded once. The V and J genes are TRBV28 and TRBJ2-7, with D maybe TRBD2 (6 bases). V was cut by 3 bases and J by 5 bases, with 14 bases left in between. The CDR3 has 14 amino acids. Germline loops: CDR1 MDHEN, CDR2 SYDVKM. The CDR3 coding sequence is TGTGCCAGCAGTTTCCCGGCCGGGGGAGACGAGCAGTACTTC. This codes for CASSFPAGGDEQYF.

The chain couples TRBV7-2 to TRBJ2-5, with 12 nucleotides matching TRBD2. Trimming took 2 bases from V and 5 from J; bases not matched to a gene: 12. CDR3 length: 18 residues. Germline V gene lookup returns CDR1 SGHTA and CDR2 FQGNSA. CDR3: CASSLMGLAGGSGETQYF. The CDR3 DNA reads TGTGCCAGCAGCTTAATGGGGCTAGCGGGGGGGTCTGGGGAGACCCAGTACTTC.